The clone carrying this T cell receptor beta chain was found a few times. Its specificity is unknown. This record belongs to a study of beta chain features in type 1 diabetes. Study observations and caveats: Any HLA effect on TCRB rearrangement was left unresolved by small sub-analyses. Among all four CD4+ subsets, Type 1 diabetes patients had TCRB CDR3s that were moderately but significantly shorter. A cDNA-based sequencing approach could over-represent cells with high TCR expression.

V dropped 6 bases and J dropped 5; count of bases not matched to a gene: 2. The CDR3 length is 14 residues. Per the germline V gene, CDR1 is ENHRY and CDR2 is SYGVKD. Of the isolated RNA, all was reverse transcribed, and so the sequenced material was expressed TCRB transcripts. The protocol was immunoSEQ multiplex PCR, while the TCRdb copy is restricted to in-frame clones and leaves out a portion. The sample holds around 330,000 clones, approximately 10% seen once. This sequence joins TRBV10-3 and TRBJ2-1; 12 positions agree with TRBD2. The TCR originated in a woman aged 30 to 39 in good health. Specimen: naive CD4+ T cells from blood. CDR3 DNA sequence: TGTGCCATCAGGACTAGCGGGGGAAACAATGAGCAGTTCTTC. It is translated as CAIRTSGGNNEQFF.